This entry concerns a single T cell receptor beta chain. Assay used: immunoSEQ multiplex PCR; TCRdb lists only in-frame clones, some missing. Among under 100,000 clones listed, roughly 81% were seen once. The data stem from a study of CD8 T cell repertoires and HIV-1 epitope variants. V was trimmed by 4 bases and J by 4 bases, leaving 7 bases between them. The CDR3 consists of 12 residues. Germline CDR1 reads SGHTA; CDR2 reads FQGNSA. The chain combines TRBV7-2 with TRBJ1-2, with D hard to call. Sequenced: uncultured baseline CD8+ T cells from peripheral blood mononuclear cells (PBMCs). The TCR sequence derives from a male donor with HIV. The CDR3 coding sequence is TGTGCCAGCAGCTCGGGATCCTATGGCTACACCTTC. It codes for CASSSGSYGYTF.